This is a list of T cell receptor beta chains from one sample in a study of blood T cell repertoires in COVID-19. Sequencing used immunoSEQ multiplex PCR; TCRdb keeps in-frame clones, though not all of them. This sample has 190,000 or so clones; 86% occur once, and the top ten carry more than 7.5%. The source material was PBMCs or T cells enriched from blood (not recorded which). The receptors stem from a woman younger than 45 who had recovered from COVID-19. Both conserved end residues are part of each CDR3. A D gene is named only where the DNA matches it firmly. The size entry is marked missing in some rows and otherwise reads once, few, many or a size class.

TRBD2	.	TRBJ2-7	TRBV4-1	TGCGCCAGCAGCCAAGGACTAGCGGGACCCTACGAGCAGTACTTC	CASSQGLAGPYEQYF
.	.	TRBJ1-3	TRBV4-1	TGCGCCAGCAGCCAAGATTTTCCGGCTGCCATGGAGCCTGGAAACACCATATATTTT	CASSQDFPAAMEPGNTIYF
TRBD1	.	TRBJ1-2	TRBV5-1	TGCGCCAGCAGCTCGGATGTCAGCGGGACAGGGCAAACTCTGTCCTTC	CASSSDVSGTGQTLSF
.	.	TRBJ2-7	TRBV29-1	TGCAGCGTTGATAACGGAGCTCGGGACGAGCAGTACTTC	CSVDNGARDEQYF
.	.	TRBJ2-1	TRBV9	TGTGCCAGCAGCGATTCCGGGGAACCCTACAATGAGCAGTTCTTC	CASSDSGEPYNEQFF
.	.	TRBJ1-1	TRBV7-7	TGTGCCAGCACCATCATTCGTCCAGGGGCGGGCACTGAAGCTTTCTTT	CASTIIRPGAGTEAFF
.	.	TRBJ2-6	TRBV7-9	TGTGCCAGCAGCAGCCCGGTGGGGGGTGCCTTCTCTGGGGCCAACGTCCTGACTTTC	CASSSPVGGAFSGANVLTF
.	.	TRBJ1-2	TRBV6-5	TGTGCCAGCAGTTACGGGCAAAAAACTGACTATGGCTACACCTTC	CASSYGQKTDYGYTF
.	.	TRBJ2-1	TRBV6-2/TRBV6-3	TGTGCCAGCAGTTACCTCGCCTACAATGAGCAGTTCTTC	CASSYLAYNEQFF
.	.	TRBJ2-7	TRBV4-1	TGCGCCAGCAGCCCGGGGAGCTCCTACGAGCAGTACTTC	CASSPGSSYEQYF
TRBD1	once	TRBJ2-7	TRBV19	TGTGCCAGTAGTACTCGGGACAGGGGCTCCTACGAGCAGTACTTC	CASSTRDRGSYEQYF
.	.	TRBJ1-3	TRBV25-1	TGTGCCAGCAGTGAATCGAACAGTATGCGAAACACCATATATTTT	CASSESNSMRNTIYF
TRBD2	.	TRBJ2-2	TRBV6-5	TGTGCCAGCAGTTACTTTTCGGGAGGGGCCGGGGAGCTGTTTTTT	CASSYFSGGAGELFF
TRBD2	once	TRBJ2-1	TRBV30	TGTGCCTGGAGTACCCCCCCCACTAGCGGGAACAATGAGCAGTTCTTC	CAWSTPPTSGNNEQFF
.	medium-sized	TRBJ2-3	TRBV15	TGTGCCACCAGCAGAGGACAGGACACAGATACGCAGTATTTT	CATSRGQDTDTQYF
TRBD1	once	TRBJ1-3	TRBV15	TGTGCCACCAGCAGGTCGGGTACAGGGGATGGAAACACCATATATTTT	CATSRSGTGDGNTIYF
TRBD2	.	TRBJ2-5	TRBV4-2	TGTGCCAGCAGCCAAGAGGCTAGCGGGAGTTCTCGGGGAGAGACCCAGTACTTC	CASSQEASGSSRGETQYF
.	.	TRBJ1-2	TRBV6-5	TGTGCCAGCAAGAACAGGGTTAGCGGCTACACCTTC	CASKNRVSGYTF
.	.	TRBJ2-7	TRBV5-1	TGCGCCAGCAGCTTGGAGGGGGTAGGGGACGAGCAGTACTTC	CASSLEGVGDEQYF
TRBD1	few	TRBJ2-7	TRBV7-9	TGTGCCAGCAGCTCGGGACAGACCTACGAGCAGTACTTC	CASSSGQTYEQYF
TRBD2	.	TRBJ2-7	TRBV13	TGTGCCAGCAGCTTTGGTAGCGGGAGTCAGAGCGAGCAGTACTTC	CASSFGSGSQSEQYF
TRBD1	once	TRBJ1-2	TRBV9	TGTGCCAGCAGCGCAGGACAGGGGACCTTCTATGGCTACACCTTC	CASSAGQGTFYGYTF
.	.	TRBJ2-1	TRBV28	TGTGCCAGCAGTTTATTTCCTCTACAGGGTTACTCCTACAATGAGCAGTTCTTC	CASSLFPLQGYSYNEQFF
.	.	TRBJ2-3	TRBV12-5	TGTGCTAGTGGTTTGGTACAGAGCGACAGGTCCCTAACCACAGATACGCAGTATTTT	CASGLVQSDRSLTTDTQYF
.	.	TRBJ2-7	TRBV19	TGTGCCAGTAGTATTTTGGGGAGCGAGCAGTACTTC	CASSILGSEQYF
.	.	TRBJ2-1	TRBV4-1	TGCGCCAGCAGCCAAGACCCGGTGCAGGGAGGCTCCTACAATGAGCAGTTCTTC	CASSQDPVQGGSYNEQFF
.	.	TRBJ1-6	TRBV7-2	TGTGCCAGCAGCTTAGGGGCAGGGAATTCACCCCTCCACTTT	CASSLGAGNSPLHF